This T cell receptor (beta chain) was identified in a study of identical twins. CDR3 length: 16 residues. Germline V lookup: CDR1 ENHRY, CDR2 SYGVKD. V trimming: 8 bases; J trimming: 8 bases; junction bases outside the gene matches: 15. Overall study findings and caveats: Excess low generation probability was seen in twin-shared out-of-frame alpha sequences. Conclusions were based on cross-sectional statistical analysis, without following the same donors. Invariant MAIT and iNKT cells are populations that could partly confound zero-insertion analyses.

In every case, the donor was a healthy Caucasian. This clonotype was recorded a few times. The antigen remains unidentified. TCRdb ran MiXCR on the 5' RACE reads and lists one entry per CDR3 protein. The sample comprises about 700,000 distinct CDR3 sequences, around 5.7% of which are singletons, and roughly 2% rests with the top ten. The genes are TRBV10-3 and TRBJ2-1, with 10 bases fitting TRBD2. The sample consisted of naive T cells sorted from blood. The clonotype originates from a man younger than 35 in good health. The CDR3 sequence is CAIRSREAGGNHEQFF. Here the CDR3 DNA reads TGTGCCATCCGAAGCAGAGAAGCGGGAGGGAATCATGAGCAGTTCTTC.